What follows describes a single T cell receptor beta chain. With 1 base removed from V and 4 bases from J, the gap between germline ends came to 22 bases. Germline V gene sequence: CDR1 MNHNS, CDR2 SASEGT. The CDR3 is made up of 18 amino acids. These data originate in a study of OX40 agonist ivuxolimab in advanced cancers. Some clones are missing from TCRdb's copy, which holds only in-frame ones; the method was immunoSEQ multiplex PCR. The sample lists over 55,000 clones, roughly 84% occurring once. The sequence came from an adult with an advanced solid tumor such as melanoma, head and neck, liver or kidney cancer. This material consisted of CD4+ or CD8+ T cells sorted from blood, taken in a trial of the OX40 agonist ivuxolimab. The chain uses TRBV6-1 and TRBJ1-2, with unresolved D. The CDR3 is CASSEGFRQWGTSYGYTF. The CDR3 coding sequence is TGTGCCAGCAGTGAAGGGTTCCGTCAGTGGGGTACAAGCTATGGCTACACCTTC.